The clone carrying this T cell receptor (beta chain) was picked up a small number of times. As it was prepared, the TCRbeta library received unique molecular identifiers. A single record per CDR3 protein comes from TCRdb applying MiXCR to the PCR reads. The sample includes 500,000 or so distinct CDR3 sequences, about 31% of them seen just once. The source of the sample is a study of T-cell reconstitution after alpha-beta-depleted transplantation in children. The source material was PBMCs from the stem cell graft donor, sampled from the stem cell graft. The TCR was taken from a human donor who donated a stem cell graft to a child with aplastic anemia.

The CDR3: CASSYMRGWDTEAFF. The CDR3 DNA reads TGTGCCAGCAGTTACATGAGGGGGTGGGACACTGAAGCTTTCTTT. This chain connects TRBV6-5 to TRBJ1-1, with a possible D match to TRBD1 (6 bases). Deletions cut 2 bases from V and 3 bases from J, with 13 bases between. This CDR3 spans 15 amino acids. Germline CDR1 MNHEY, CDR2 SVGAGI.